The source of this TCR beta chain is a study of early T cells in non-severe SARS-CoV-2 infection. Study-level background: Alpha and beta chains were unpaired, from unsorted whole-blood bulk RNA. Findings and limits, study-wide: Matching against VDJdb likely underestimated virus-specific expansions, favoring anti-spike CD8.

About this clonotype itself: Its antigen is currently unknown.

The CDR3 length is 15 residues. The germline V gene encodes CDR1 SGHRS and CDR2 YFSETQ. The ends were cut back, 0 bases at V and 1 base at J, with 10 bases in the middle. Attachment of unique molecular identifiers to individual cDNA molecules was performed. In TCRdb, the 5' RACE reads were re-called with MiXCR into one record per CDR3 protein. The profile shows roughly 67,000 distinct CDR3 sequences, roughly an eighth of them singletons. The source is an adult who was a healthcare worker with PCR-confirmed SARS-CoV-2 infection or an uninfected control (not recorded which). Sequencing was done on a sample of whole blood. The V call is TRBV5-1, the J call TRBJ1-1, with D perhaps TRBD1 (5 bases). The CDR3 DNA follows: TGCGCCAGCAGCTTGGTTTCAGGGAGGAACACTGAAGCTTTCTTT. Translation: CASSLVSGRNTEAFF.